Below are 17 T cell receptor beta chains sequenced from a single sample in a study of radiation and T cells in renal cell carcinoma (dated by TCRdb to 2019 to 2021). The sample's time point, from its label and the paper: blood 4 weeks post-SBRT, at nephrectomy. Reading the label with the study, this specimen's treatment or condition is: 15 Gy SBRT to primary tumor, nephrectomy 4 weeks later. The method was the immunoSEQ multiplex PCR assay. TCRdb limited this immuneACCESS table to in-frame rearrangements with V and J called. A share of clones is missing; checked studies link under half to unresolved V genes, and the rest is unexplained. The sample profile shows just over 95,000 clones; around 83% of them were found once. The biggest ten clones account for under 8.5% of the sample. The sequences come from blood, collected from a patient whose treatment included radiotherapy and nephrectomy. The receptors were sampled from a man aged 55-75 years with renal cell carcinoma.

V and J are TRBV5-1 and TRBJ1-5, with D hard to call. V was cut by 4 bases and J by 2 bases, with 7 bases left in between. Germline CDR1 SGHRS, CDR2 YFSETQ. The CDR3 loop spans 13 amino acids. The CDR3 DNA reads as TGCGCCAGCAGCCCGGGAGGCAATCAGCCCCAGCATTTT. Amino acids: CASSPGGNQPQHF.

This sequence joins TRBV15 and TRBJ2-1, with TRBD2 identical over 9 bases. CDR3 length: 16 amino acids. V was clipped by 5 bases and J by 4 bases; unmatched bases: 9. Germline values: CDR1 LNHNV, CDR2 YYDKDF (reference sequence). The CDR3 nucleotides read TGTGCCACCAGCGGACACAGACTAGCGGATTACAATGAGCAGTTCTTC. As protein: CATSGHRLADYNEQFF.

The V call is TRBV20-1, the J call TRBJ2-7; D is unclear. Germline CDR1 reads DFQATT; CDR2 reads SNEGSKA (reference sequence). V dropped 5 bases and J dropped 0 bases, with 5 bases sitting between them. This CDR3 spans 11 amino acids. CDR3: CSALNSYEQYF. The CDR3 nucleotides are TGCAGTGCTCTGAACTCCTACGAGCAGTACTTC.

This clone was observed a single time. The rearrangement links TRBV21-1 to TRBJ2-7. TRBV21-1 is a pseudogene locus. This CDR3 contains 15 residues. This chain's CDR3 is CASSKRPGGGGEQYF. The CDR3 DNA reads as TGTGCCAGCAGCAAACGGCCAGGGGGGGGTGGCGAGCAGTACTTC.

The V gene is TRBV27, the J gene TRBJ2-2; D not certain. CDR3 length: 16 amino acids. Trimming pared 7 bases from V and 1 base from J, leaving 16 bases between. The V gene's germline CDR1 is MNHEY and CDR2 SMNVEV (reference sequence). The CDR3 region is CASIPYSMVNTGELFF. The CDR3 nucleotides are TGTGCCAGCATCCCCTACAGTATGGTGAACACCGGGGAGCTGTTTTTT.

This clone has a count of ten or more. This chain links TRBV28 with TRBJ1-2; D is perhaps TRBD1 (6 bases). This CDR3 has 14 amino acids. Germline V gives CDR1 MDHEN, CDR2 SYDVKM. Trimming removed 5 bases at V and 4 bases at J, with 14 bases between. The CDR3 sequence: CASSPLGQPYGYTF. For the CDR3, the DNA is TGTGCCAGCAGTCCCCTCGGACAGCCCTATGGCTACACCTTC.

The chain carries TRBV19 and TRBJ1-5; D not certain. The CDR3 loop spans 17 amino acids. CDR1 and CDR2 (germline): LNHDA, SQIVND (reference sequence). Trimming cost V 1 base and J 0 bases, with 13 bases left between them. CDR3 nucleotides: TGTGCCAGTAGTATAGGGACTACGTCTTATAGCAATCAGCCCCAGCATTTT. It yields the protein CASSIGTTSYSNQPQHF.

This rearrangement joins TRBV4-1 to TRBJ1-6, with a tentative D call TRBD1 (6 bases). CDR1 and CDR2 from the germline V gene are MGHRA and YSYEKL. The CDR3 runs 16 residues. V lost 3 bases and J lost 3, with 12 bases in between. CDR3 region: CASSHGQGNYNSPLHF. The CDR3 DNA follows: TGCGCCAGCAGCCATGGCCAGGGGAACTATAATTCACCCCTCCACTTT.

The chain recombines TRBV5-6 with TRBJ2-3; D possibly matches TRBD1 or TRBD2 (5 bases each). Germline lookup yields CDR1 SGHDT and CDR2 YYEEEE. Trimming removed 3 bases at V and 0 bases at J, with 14 bases between. This CDR3 is 16 amino acids long. CDR3 in amino acids: CASSSSRGLSTDTQYF. CDR3 sequence (DNA): TGTGCCAGCAGCTCGTCCCGGGGCCTCAGCACAGATACGCAGTATTTT.

The chain couples TRBV28 to TRBJ2-7, with TRBD1 as a possible D gene (6 bases). The V end was cut by 6 bases, the J end by 6 bases, with 24 bases between. Per germline, CDR1 MDHEN and CDR2 SYDVKM. The CDR3 is made up of 16 amino acids. CDR3: CASSSTSTGKRAEQYF. The CDR3 DNA reads TGTGCCAGCAGCTCCACGTCCACAGGGAAACGGGCCGAGCAGTACTTC.

This chain uses TRBV6-1 with TRBJ2-1; D remains ambiguous. The CDR3 is made up of 16 amino acids. Germline values: CDR1 MNHNS, CDR2 SASEGT. V was clipped by 1 base and J by 7 bases, with 17 bases between them. CDR3 nucleotide sequence: TGTGCCAGCAGTGAAGTTTCGCAGCAGTTCTGGAATGAGCAGTTCTTC. Amino acids: CASSEVSQQFWNEQFF.

The genes are TRBV7-5 and TRBJ2-3. TRBV7-5 is deemed a pseudogene. CDR3 size: 15 residues. CDR3: CVRSLADPYTDTQYF. CDR3 nucleotides: TGTGTCAGAAGCTTAGCGGACCCATACACAGATACGCAGTATTTT.

The chain uses TRBV9 and TRBJ2-2; no definite D call. Germline CDR1 SGDLS, CDR2 YYNGEE. This CDR3 is built from 17 residues. Deletions cut 0 bases from V and 7 bases from J, with 19 bases between. CDR3 residues: CASSVEGLVPVGGELFF. CDR3 bases: TGTGCCAGCAGCGTAGAAGGCTTGGTCCCCGTGGGCGGGGAGCTGTTTTTT.

The chain carries TRBV27 and TRBJ2-1; 14 bases match TRBD2. Germline loops: CDR1 MNHEY, CDR2 SMNVEV (reference sequence). The CDR3 consists of 15 residues. V lost 6 bases and J lost 8; bases outside the gene matches: 6. The CDR3 region is CASRGLAGVHHEQFF. The DNA of the CDR3 is TGTGCCAGCAGGGGACTAGCGGGAGTCCATCATGAGCAGTTCTTC.

The chain recombines TRBV9 with TRBJ2-5; D gene ambiguous. Trimming shortened V by 0 bases and J by 4 bases, and 13 bases separated the two germline ends. Germline values: CDR1 SGDLS, CDR2 YYNGEE. This CDR3 has 15 residues. The CDR3 DNA reads TGTGCCAGCAGCGTAGCGGGTAGCTTCAGAGAGACCCAGTACTTC. Translating it yields CASSVAGSFRETQYF.

The chain is built from TRBV19 and TRBJ1-2; 12 bases align to TRBD1. CDR1 and CDR2 from the germline V gene are LNHDA and SQIVND (reference sequence). The V and J ends lost 5 bases and 2 bases, in that order; junction bases with no gene match: 9. This CDR3 region has 17 residues. This CDR3 is CASSSGTGGAKNYGYTF. The CDR3 nucleotides read TGTGCCAGTAGTTCCGGGACAGGGGGCGCGAAGAACTATGGCTACACCTTC.

The V gene is TRBV2, the J gene TRBJ2-3; possibly TRBD2 for D (6 bases). This CDR3 is 15 amino acids long. The V gene's germline CDR1 is SNHLY and CDR2 FYNNEI. The germline V and J ends were trimmed by 6 bases and 1 base, with 14 bases remaining between them. The CDR3 DNA is TGTGCCAGCAGACTAGCCGTCGCGGGCACAGATACGCAGTATTTT. Amino acids: CASRLAVAGTDTQYF.